A single sample is the source of the 8 T cell receptor beta chains below, sequenced in a study of PD-L1 blockade in urothelial cancer. Indicated time point: pretreatment peripheral blood. Here immunoSEQ multiplex PCR was the method, and the copy in TCRdb shows in-frame clones only, minus some. This table holds tens of thousands of clones, approximately 87% found once. Specimen: PBMCs, collected around atezolizumab (anti-PD-L1) treatment. These receptors came from a man aged 65-85 years with urothelial cancer.

This clone was found once. This chain connects TRBV6-6 to TRBJ1-5; D gene uncertain. With 5 bases removed from V and 1 base from J, the gap between germline ends came to 9 bases. This CDR3 has 14 amino acids. Germline V gives CDR1 MNHNY, CDR2 SVGAGI (reference sequence). CDR3 bases: TGTGCCAGCAGTAGCTCCGCAAGCAATCAGCCCCAGCATTTT. Its translation is CASSSSASNQPQHF.

The J gene is TRBJ1-4, the V gene TRBV28; 8 nucleotides agree with TRBD1. V trimming: 7 bases; J trimming: 8 bases; junction bases outside the gene matches: 12. Germline CDR1 is MDHEN and CDR2 is SYDVKM. The CDR3 spans 15 residues. In nucleotides, the CDR3 is TGTGCCAGCAAACTGGCCGGGACAGGAGGCGAAAAACTGTTTTTT. As protein: CASKLAGTGGEKLFF.

The genes are TRBV6-5 and TRBJ1-1; tentatively, D is TRBD1 (6 bases). Germline loops: CDR1 MNHEY, CDR2 SVGAGI. The ends were cut back, 0 bases at V and 2 bases at J, with 10 bases in the middle. The CDR3 length is 15 residues. The CDR3 DNA sequence: TGTGCCAGCAGTTACTCCGGGGGGGCAAACACTGAAGCTTTCTTT. This translates into CASSYSGGANTEAFF.

V gene TRBV9 combines with J gene TRBJ2-3, with a tentative D call TRBD2 (5 bases). The CDR3 contains 14 residues. Germline values: CDR1 SGDLS, CDR2 YYNGEE. V gave up 1 base and J gave up 1 base, with 7 bases separating them. CDR3 sequence reads: CASSVRDGTDTQYF. The DNA of the CDR3 is TGTGCCAGCAGCGTACGGGATGGCACAGATACGCAGTATTTT.

The chain recombines TRBV29-1 with TRBJ2-5; 8 bases line up with TRBD2. The CDR3 runs to 13 residues. CDR1 SQVTM and CDR2 ANQGSEA come from the germline V gene. CDR3 in DNA: TGCACCGCGCAGTCGGGGGGGCAAGAGACCCAGTACTTC. Its protein is CTAQSGGQETQYF. Together with reference TRBV29-1 and TRBJ2-5, the CDR3 gives the full variable domain: SAVISQKPSRDICQRGTSLTIQCQVDSQVTMMFWYRQQPGQSLTLIATANQGSEATYESGFVIDKFPISRPNLTFSTLTVSNMSPEDSSIYLCTAQSGGQETQYFGPGTRLLVL.

The CDR3 DNA follows: TGTGCCAGCAGCCCCGACGCACTAGCGGGAGGGCCGAATGAGCAGTTCTTC. Its protein is CASSPDALAGGPNEQFF. The chain employs TRBV7-8 and TRBJ2-1; TRBD2 matches at 13 bases. Germline loops: CDR1 SGHVS, CDR2 FQNEAQ. Losses at the gene ends were 5 bases for V and 7 bases for J; bases not matched to a gene: 11. The CDR3 sequence is 17 residues long.

This sequence joins TRBV6-5 and TRBJ2-2; D is uncertain. CDR1 and CDR2 (germline): MNHEY, SVGAGI. The CDR3 sequence is 15 residues long. Trimming took off 4 bases at V and 2 bases at J, with 11 bases between the two ends. DNA of the CDR3: TGTGCCAGCAGTTTCGACTGGGTCAACACCGGGGAGCTGTTTTTT. Translated, it gives CASSFDWVNTGELFF.

The V call is TRBV18, the J call TRBJ2-7; D might be TRBD1 (5 bases). CDR3 length: 16 amino acids. Trimming took off 2 bases at V and 4 bases at J, with 18 bases between the two ends. In germline, CDR1 is KGHSH, CDR2 LQKENI. In nucleotides, the CDR3 is TGTGCCAGCTCACCAAGGGGATCACAGCTAAAGTACGAGCAGTACTTC. Translating gives CASSPRGSQLKYEQYF.